These T cell receptor beta chains were read from a single sample in a study of T-cell memory formation after mild COVID-19. TCRdb recomputed calls from the 5' RACE reads with MiXCR, one row per CDR3 protein. This sample yields fewer than 650,000 distinct CDR3 sequences, of which approximately 15% are seen a single time; about 7.4% belongs to the top ten. Sequenced sample: PBMCs or a T cell subset sorted from them (not recorded which). The receptors originated from an adult woman who had mild COVID-19 (a few samples of this study predate the infection). Cell type and time point are not known. Both conserved end residues are part of each CDR3. A D gene is named only where the DNA matches it firmly. Size values are once, few and many counts, or a class for expanded clones, and some rows have none.

TRBJ2-7	TRBV15	few	.	CATSRGPAVAQF	TGTGCCACCAGCAGAGGGCCGGCAGTCGCCCAGTTC
TRBJ2-3	TRBV5-6	many	TRBD2	CASSFGLAGGPSTDTQYF	TGTGCCAGCAGCTTCGGGCTAGCGGGGGGGCCGAGCACAGATACGCAGTATTTT
TRBJ2-2	TRBV24-1	few	.	CATSARTDNTGELFF	TGTGCCACCAGTGCCCGGACAGATAACACCGGGGAGCTGTTTTTT
TRBJ1-1	TRBV3-1	.	.	CASSQGDGTEAFF	TGTGCCAGCAGCCAAGGTGACGGCACTGAAGCTTTCTTT
TRBJ2-1	TRBV7-2	once	TRBD2	CASSRGGAGGYNEQFF	TGTGCCAGCAGCCGCGGGGGAGCGGGAGGGTACAATGAGCAGTTCTTC
TRBJ2-1	TRBV7-9	few	TRBD1	CASSLFPGQGRDEQFF	TGTGCCAGCAGCTTATTTCCGGGACAGGGAAGAGATGAGCAGTTCTTC
TRBJ2-1	TRBV20-1	.	TRBD2	CSAKGLELEQFF	TGCAGTGCTAAGGGACTAGAGCTTGAGCAGTTCTTC
TRBJ1-3	TRBV7-9	.	TRBD1	CASSFSDRGAGNTIYF	TGTGCCAGCAGCTTTTCCGACAGGGGGGCTGGAAACACCATATATTTT
TRBJ1-2	TRBV7-8	.	TRBD1	CASSLEGQGRVTF	TGTGCCAGCAGCTTAGAGGGACAGGGAAGAGTCACCTTC
TRBJ2-7	TRBV25-1	few	.	CASSEYGRPDGEQYF	TGTGCCAGCAGTGAATATGGTCGGCCCGACGGGGAGCAGTACTTC
TRBJ1-2	TRBV25-1	.	.	CASSDTWDGYTF	TGTGCCAGCAGTGATACTTGGGATGGCTACACCTTC
TRBJ1-4	TRBV5-1	many	.	CASQTTDKRGEKLFF	TGCGCCAGTCAAACTACGGATAAAAGGGGTGAAAAACTGTTTTTT
TRBJ2-3	TRBV5-4	few	.	CASSLGLLRLSPPHTQYF	TGTGCCAGCAGCTTGGGACTCCTTCGGCTTTCCCCTCCCCATACGCAGTATTTT
TRBJ2-3	TRBV4-1	.	.	CASSQDAPGTQHFPTDTQYF	TGCGCCAGCAGCCAAGATGCCCCGGGGACACAGCACTTCCCCACGGATACGCAGTATTTT
TRBJ2-3	TRBV4-3	.	.	CASSPGMILRDSVTDTQYF	TGCGCCAGCAGCCCCGGCATGATACTCCGGGACTCAGTTACAGATACGCAGTATTTT
TRBJ2-7	TRBV7-6	.	TRBD1	CASSPPGQALSYEQYF	TGTGCCAGCAGCCCCCCCGGACAGGCACTATCCTACGAGCAGTACTTC